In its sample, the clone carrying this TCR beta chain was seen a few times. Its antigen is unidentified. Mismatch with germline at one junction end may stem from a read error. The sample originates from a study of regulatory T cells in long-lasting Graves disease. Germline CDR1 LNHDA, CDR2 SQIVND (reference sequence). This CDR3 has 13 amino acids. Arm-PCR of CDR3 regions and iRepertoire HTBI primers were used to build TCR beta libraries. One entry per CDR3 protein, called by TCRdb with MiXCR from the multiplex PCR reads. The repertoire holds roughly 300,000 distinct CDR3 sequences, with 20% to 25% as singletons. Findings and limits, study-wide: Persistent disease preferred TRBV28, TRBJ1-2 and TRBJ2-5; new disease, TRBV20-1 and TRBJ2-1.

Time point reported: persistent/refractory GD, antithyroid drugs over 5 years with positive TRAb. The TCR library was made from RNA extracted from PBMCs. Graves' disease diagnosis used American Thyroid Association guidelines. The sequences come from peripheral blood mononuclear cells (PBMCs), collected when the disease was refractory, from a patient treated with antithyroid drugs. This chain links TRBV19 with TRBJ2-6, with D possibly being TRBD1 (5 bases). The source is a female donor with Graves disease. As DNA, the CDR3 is TGTGCCAGTAAATTCTCTGGGGCCAACGTCCCGACTTTC. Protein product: CASKFSGANVPTF.